What follows are 27 T cell receptor beta chains derived from one specimen sequenced in a study of siplizumab effects on memory and regulatory T cells. Generated by immunoSEQ multiplex PCR, the TCRdb table keeps only in-frame clones and is missing some. The sample includes over 85,000 clones, 85% to 95% of them seen just once. Sequencing was carried out using non-Treg CD4+ T cells sorted from blood. The origin of the receptors is a human donor in good health.

This clone was detected only a few times. This chain links TRBV6-6 with TRBJ1-6; D is possibly TRBD1 (6 bases). The CDR3 runs to 13 residues. Trimming pared 6 bases from V and 10 bases from J, leaving 13 bases between. CDR1 is MNHNY and CDR2 is SVGAGI in the germline V gene (reference sequence). In DNA form, the CDR3 reads TGTGCCAGCAGACCAGGGGAAGGGTCACCCCTCCACTTT. As protein: CASRPGEGSPLHF.

The V call is TRBV9, the J call TRBJ2-3; D is uncertain. The CDR3 sequence is 17 residues long. Germline assignment: CDR1 SGDLS and CDR2 YYNGEE. Trimming cost V 0 bases and J 2 bases, with 16 bases left between them. The CDR3 DNA sequence: TGTGCCAGCAGCGTAGAGGTCGGGCTTCTAGTCACAGATACGCAGTATTTT. Its translation is CASSVEVGLLVTDTQYF.

The rearrangement uses TRBV9 and TRBJ2-6; 10 bases are shared with TRBD1. Germline V gene sequence: CDR1 SGDLS, CDR2 YYNGEE. Unmatched junction bases numbered 8, after V lost 4 bases and J lost 4 bases. There are 17 residues in the CDR3. CDR3: CASSPTTGGRGANVLTF. DNA of the CDR3: TGTGCCAGCAGCCCAACGACAGGGGGCCGCGGGGCCAACGTCCTGACTTTC.

V is TRBV6-1 and J is TRBJ1-1, with a tentative D call TRBD1 (6 bases). Between the trimmed V and J ends, which lost 6 bases and 0 bases, there was a span of 14 bases. The CDR3 sequence is 15 residues long. The germline CDR1 and CDR2 sequences are MNHNS and SASEGT. The CDR3 sequence: CASRLEGTLNTEAFF. The CDR3 DNA reads TGTGCCAGCAGGTTAGAAGGGACATTGAACACTGAAGCTTTCTTT.

About this clone itself: The germline gene is not matched at one end of the junction; a read error may be the cause. V gene TRBV6-5 combines with J gene TRBJ1-5; tentative D call: TRBD1 (6 bases). This CDR3 is built from 11 residues. The germline gives CDR1 MNHEY, CDR2 SVGAGI. In DNA form, the CDR3 reads TGTGCCAGCAGCAACGGGGGCAGAGACTGGTTT. Protein: CASSNGGRDWF.

The rearrangement links TRBV7-2 to TRBJ1-2; D not resolved. Germline CDR1 reads SGHTA; CDR2 reads FQGNSA. CDR3 length: 13 residues. V lost 1 base and J 2 bases, leaving 5 bases between the germline ends. The CDR3 protein is CASSLVRNYGYTF. DNA for the CDR3: TGTGCCAGCAGCTTAGTCCGAAACTATGGCTACACCTTC. Full variable domain (rest looked up from reference TRBV7-2 and TRBJ1-2): GAGVSQSPSNKVTEKGKDVELRCDPISGHTALYWYRQSLGQGLEFLIYFQGNSAPDKSGLPSDRFSAERTGGSVSTLTIQRTQQEDSAVYLCASSLVRNYGYTFGSGTRLTVV.

The chain couples TRBV5-1 to TRBJ1-2; 7 bases fit TRBD1. With V trimmed by 4 bases and J by 4 bases, 7 bases remained unmatched. Germline lookup yields CDR1 SGHRS and CDR2 YFSETQ. CDR3 size: 14 residues. CDR3 sequence reads: CASSLSGQSYGYTF. Written as DNA, the CDR3 is TGCGCCAGCAGCCTATCGGGACAGAGCTATGGCTACACCTTC.

This chain joins TRBV6-5 and TRBJ2-7; D call uncertain. Trimming shortened V by 0 bases and J by 0 bases, and 9 bases separated the two germline ends. This CDR3 is built from 15 residues. Per germline, CDR1 MNHEY and CDR2 SVGAGI. CDR3 coding DNA: TGTGCCAGCAGTTACTCGTCGTCTGCCTCCTACGAGCAGTACTTC. Residues: CASSYSSSASYEQYF.

This clone appeared a single time. This chain uses TRBV5-3 with TRBJ1-2, with a weak D call TRBD1 (6 bases). TRBV5-3 is labeled an ORF, and its function is uncertain. V was clipped by 0 bases and J by 7 bases, with 13 bases between them. CDR3 size: 14 residues. CDR3 sequence: CARSLERGALGYTF. CDR3 nucleotide sequence: TGTGCCAGAAGCTTGGAGCGGGGGGCACTTGGCTACACCTTC.

The chain couples TRBV5-1 to TRBJ2-7; the D gene is possibly TRBD1 (6 bases). The CDR3 sequence is 14 residues long. CDR1 and CDR2 (germline): SGHRS, YFSETQ. The germline V and J ends were trimmed by 0 bases and 2 bases, with 9 bases remaining between them. CDR3 in amino acids: CASSLDRVAYEQYF. The CDR3 region has the DNA TGCGCCAGCAGCTTGGACAGGGTGGCCTACGAGCAGTACTTC.

The chain couples TRBV27 to TRBJ2-2; D may match TRBD1 or TRBD2 (5 bases each). The V and J ends lost 0 bases and 6 bases respectively, with 14 bases between them. Germline V gives CDR1 MNHEY, CDR2 SMNVEV (reference sequence). This CDR3 is 16 amino acids long. CDR3 in amino acids: CASSLSGPKSSGELFF. The CDR3 coding sequence is TGTGCCAGCAGTTTATCGGGACCGAAGTCGTCCGGGGAGCTGTTTTTT.

The chain has TRBV18 and TRBJ2-5; 8 positions agree with TRBD1. The CDR3 loop spans 14 amino acids. The junction had 9 bases not matched to a gene; V was cut back by 6 bases and J by 6 bases. CDR1 and CDR2 (germline): KGHSH, LQKENI. For the CDR3, the DNA is TGTGCCAGCTCCCAGGACAGGGCTCAGAAGACCCAGTACTTC. Its translation: CASSQDRAQKTQYF. Full variable domain (outside the CDR3, taken from reference TRBV18 and TRBJ2-5): NAGVMQNPRHLVRRRGQEARLRCSPMKGHSHVYWYRQLPEEGLKFMVYLQKENIIDESGMPKERFSAEFPKEGPSILRIQQVVRGDSAAYFCASSQDRAQKTQYFGPGTRLLVL.

This rearrangement joins TRBV5-8 to TRBJ1-5, with D possibly matching TRBD1 (6 bases). The CDR3 length is 15 residues. Between the trimmed V and J ends, which lost 4 bases and 6 bases, there was a span of 17 bases. Germline V gene data show CDR1 as SGHTS and CDR2 as YDEGEE. CDR3: CASSVMGGTGQPQHF. The CDR3 DNA reads as TGTGCCAGCAGCGTGATGGGGGGCACGGGTCAGCCCCAGCATTTT.

Remarks on this clone: Other DNA sequences in the sample encode the same CDR3. CDR3 in DNA: TGTGCCAGCAGTGAAGCGGGCGGAAACTATGGCTACACCTTC. This codes for CASSEAGGNYGYTF. The chain recombines TRBV6-1 with TRBJ1-2; D unclear. The CDR3 covers 14 residues. The V gene's germline CDR1 is MNHNS and CDR2 SASEGT. V was cut by 0 bases and J by 2 bases, with 7 bases left in between.

This clone has more than one count but fewer than ten. The chain couples TRBV5-4 to TRBJ1-6; 8 nucleotides match TRBD1. Germline-derived CDR1 and CDR2 are SGHNT and YYREEE (reference sequence). The V segment lost 0 bases and the J segment 8 bases; nucleotides outside the gene matches: 4. CDR3 length equals 15 residues. This CDR3 is CASSLVGQGYSPLHF. The CDR3 DNA is TGTGCCAGCAGCTTGGTAGGACAGGGTTATTCACCCCTCCACTTT. Supplemented by reference TRBV5-4 and TRBJ1-6, the full variable domain reads ETGVTQSPTHLIKTRGQQVTLRCSSQSGHNTVSWYQQALGQGPQFIFQYYREEENGRGNFPPRFSGLQFPNYSSELNVNALELDDSALYLCASSLVGQGYSPLHFGNGTRLTVT.

The V and J genes are TRBV11-3 and TRBJ1-1; tentative D call: TRBD1 (5 bases). In germline, CDR1 is SGHNT, CDR2 YENEEA. Trimming took off 4 bases at V and 4 bases at J, with 16 bases between the two ends. The CDR3 consists of 15 residues. CDR3 amino acids: CASSYTGTLSTEAFF. The CDR3 DNA follows: TGTGCCAGCAGCTATACCGGGACGTTGAGCACTGAAGCTTTCTTT.

V is TRBV6-5 and J is TRBJ1-2; D unclear. CDR1 and CDR2 (germline): MNHEY, SVGAGI. This CDR3 spans 15 amino acids. V lost 8 bases, J lost 2 bases, and 18 bases lay in between. CDR3 loop: CASFFHGRRNYGYTF. The CDR3 nucleotides are TGTGCCAGCTTCTTCCACGGGAGGAGAAACTATGGCTACACCTTC.

This clone was seen a handful of times. The V call is TRBV6-6, the J call TRBJ2-3; 7 nucleotides align to TRBD2. CDR3 length: 15 residues. The germline gives CDR1 MNHNY, CDR2 SVGAGI (reference sequence). Trimming at V came to 8 bases and at J to 4 bases, leaving 12 bases not matched to a gene. CDR3 in DNA: TGTGCCAGCTCCCCCGGCGGGAGTCTGTCAGATACGCAGTATTTT. Its protein is CASSPGGSLSDTQYF.

This sequence joins TRBV7-2 and TRBJ2-7; D ambiguous. Germline CDR1 is SGHTA and CDR2 is FQGNSA. Trimming stripped 1 base from V and 0 bases from J, with 10 bases between. CDR3 length equals 15 residues. The CDR3 reads CASSLEAAPSYEQYF. For the CDR3, the DNA is TGTGCCAGCAGCTTAGAGGCAGCACCCTCCTACGAGCAGTACTTC.

The chain uses TRBV6-5 and TRBJ1-2; TRBD1 is a possible D gene (5 bases). This CDR3 comprises 14 residues. CDR1 is MNHEY, CDR2 SVGAGI, per germline. Trimming removed 0 bases from V and 5 bases from J, with 10 bases in between. For the CDR3, the DNA is TGTGCCAGCAGTTACTCGGTAGGGACGTATGGCTACACCTTC. Its protein product is CASSYSVGTYGYTF.

The chain recombines TRBV10-1 with TRBJ2-3, with 12 bases aligning to TRBD2. Per germline, CDR1 WNHNN and CDR2 SYGVQD (reference sequence). This CDR3 contains 16 residues. The V and J ends lost 3 bases and 5 bases, in that order; junction bases with no gene match: 6. The CDR3 DNA is TGCGCCAGCAGTGAACTAGCGGGGGGCCGGGTAGATACGCAGTATTTT. Protein product: CASSELAGGRVDTQYF.

The chain joins TRBV9 to TRBJ2-5; 9 nucleotides line up with TRBD1. The CDR3 covers 16 residues. Germline lookup yields CDR1 SGDLS and CDR2 YYNGEE. Trimming at V came to 3 bases and at J to 1 base, leaving 7 bases not matched to a gene. The chain's CDR3 is CASSAGTGLPQETQYF. The CDR3 DNA is TGTGCCAGCAGCGCTGGGACAGGGCTACCCCAAGAGACCCAGTACTTC.

In its sample, this clone was seen once. The chain employs TRBV30 and TRBJ1-2; TRBD1 is a possible D gene (5 bases). This CDR3 is built from 13 residues. Germline CDR1 GTSNPN, CDR2 SVGIG (reference sequence). V gave up 2 bases and J gave up 7 bases, with 14 bases separating them. The CDR3 region has the DNA TGTGCCTGGAGTTTGGGGGTCGGCGGTGGCTACACCTTC. This sequence encodes CAWSLGVGGGYTF.

The chain uses TRBV7-8 and TRBJ2-3, with TRBD2 as a possible D gene (5 bases). The CDR3 loop spans 17 amino acids. V lost 5 bases and J lost 1, with 19 bases in between. Germline CDR1 reads SGHVS; CDR2 reads FQNEAQ. DNA of the CDR3: TGTGCCAGCAGCCTCCGCCCCCAGGTGGGAGGCACAGATACGCAGTATTTT. Protein: CASSLRPQVGGTDTQYF.

The chain joins TRBV5-4 to TRBJ1-2; a weak D match, TRBD1 (5 bases). The CDR3 runs to 13 residues. Per the germline V gene, CDR1 is SGHNT and CDR2 is YYREEE (reference sequence). V was cut by 4 bases and J by 7 bases, with 14 bases left in between. The CDR3 DNA reads as TGTGCCAGCAGCGTAACAGGATCTATTGGCTACACCTTC. Translating it yields CASSVTGSIGYTF.

The V gene is TRBV6-5, the J gene TRBJ2-7; D is perhaps TRBD2 (5 bases). Looked up from germline, CDR1 is MNHEY and CDR2 is SVGAGI. The CDR3 extends over 13 amino acids. The ends were cut back, 5 bases at V and 3 bases at J, with 11 bases in the middle. CDR3 in DNA: TGTGCCAGCAGTCGGGGTCAAGTCTACGAGCAGTACTTC. Residues: CASSRGQVYEQYF.

The chain recombines TRBV7-6 with TRBJ2-2, with D unclear. Trimming cost V 0 bases and J 5 bases, with 13 bases left between them. The germline CDR1 and CDR2 sequences are SGHVS and FNYEAQ. The CDR3 loop spans 16 amino acids. For the CDR3, the DNA is TGTGCCAGCAGCTTAGCCGGCGCGATCCGGACCGGGGAGCTGTTTTTT. This sequence encodes CASSLAGAIRTGELFF.